A selection of T cell receptor beta chains follows, all from one sample in a study of shared clonotypes between healthy human individuals. Here immunoSEQ multiplex PCR was the method, and the copy in TCRdb shows in-frame clones only, minus some. The sample has approximately 1.5 million clones, around 98% seen once. Sequencing was done on a sample of naive CD4+ T cells sorted from blood. The receptors originated from a man aged 30 to 45 in good health. CDR3s include the opening cysteine and the closing phenylalanine or tryptophan. The order of the fields is J gene, V gene, D gene, CDR3 DNA, CDR3 protein. A D gene is named only where the DNA matches it firmly.

j_call: TRBJ2-7; v_call: TRBV2; d_call: TRBD1; cdr3_nt: TGTGCCAGCAGCCGGACAGGACCAGGTTCCCAGAGCTCCTACGAGCAGTACTTC; cdr3_aa: CASSRTGPGSQSSYEQYF
j_call: TRBJ2-5; v_call: TRBV5-1; d_call: NA; cdr3_nt: TGCGCCAGCAGCTTCCGTCCAGGGCTCCAAGAGACCCAGTACTTC; cdr3_aa: CASSFRPGLQETQYF
j_call: TRBJ2-7; v_call: TRBV7-2; d_call: TRBD1; cdr3_nt: TGTGCCAGCAGCTTAAGAACCGGGACAGGGGACGTCGAGCAGTACTTC; cdr3_aa: CASSLRTGTGDVEQYF
j_call: TRBJ2-7; v_call: TRBV19; d_call: TRBD1; cdr3_nt: TGTGCCAGTAGAACTACAACCGGGACAGGGTACGAGCAGTACTTC; cdr3_aa: CASRTTTGTGYEQYF
j_call: TRBJ2-4; v_call: TRBV28; d_call: NA; cdr3_nt: TGTGCCAGCAGTTCACAGGGACTAGCCAAAAACATTCAGTACTTC; cdr3_aa: CASSSQGLAKNIQYF
j_call: TRBJ2-2; v_call: TRBV7-3; d_call: NA; cdr3_nt: TGTGCCAGCAGTTCGAGGGTATCCGGGGAGCTGTTTTTT; cdr3_aa: CASSSRVSGELFF
j_call: TRBJ2-1; v_call: TRBV5-1; d_call: TRBD2; cdr3_nt: TGCGCCAGCAGCTTGTCCCTAGCGGGAGACAATGAGCAGTTCTTC; cdr3_aa: CASSLSLAGDNEQFF
j_call: TRBJ1-4; v_call: TRBV7-9; d_call: NA; cdr3_nt: TGTGCCAGCAGCTTAGCAGGGTCTAATGAAAAACTGTTTTTT; cdr3_aa: CASSLAGSNEKLFF
j_call: TRBJ2-5; v_call: TRBV18; d_call: NA; cdr3_nt: TGTGCCAGCTCACCACCTGCAGGGCAGGAGACCCAGTACTTC; cdr3_aa: CASSPPAGQETQYF
j_call: TRBJ2-5; v_call: TRBV23-1; d_call: TRBD1; cdr3_nt: TGCGCCAGCAGTCAAAGAACGGACAGGGGTGGTGAAGAGACCCAGTACTTC; cdr3_aa: CASSQRTDRGGEETQYF
j_call: TRBJ1-1; v_call: TRBV30; d_call: TRBD1; cdr3_nt: TGTGCCTGGGACAGGGGAGGCACTGAAGCTTTCTTT; cdr3_aa: CAWDRGGTEAFF
j_call: TRBJ1-2; v_call: TRBV10-3; d_call: NA; cdr3_nt: TGTGCCATCAGTGACCCTAGCCGGCGCGCTAACTATGGCTACACCTTC; cdr3_aa: CAISDPSRRANYGYTF
j_call: TRBJ1-2; v_call: TRBV20-1; d_call: NA; cdr3_nt: TGCAGGGCGGTGGGAGGCCGCTACACCTTC; cdr3_aa: CRAVGGRYTF
j_call: TRBJ1-4; v_call: TRBV10-3; d_call: TRBD1; cdr3_nt: TGTGCCATCAGTCTTCAGGGGGGGACGGGAAAACTGTTTTTT; cdr3_aa: CAISLQGGTGKLFF
j_call: TRBJ2-1; v_call: TRBV5-1; d_call: TRBD1; cdr3_nt: TGCGCCAGCAGACCAGGGGGCTCCTACAATGAGCAGTTCTTC; cdr3_aa: CASRPGGSYNEQFF
j_call: TRBJ1-1; v_call: TRBV30; d_call: NA; cdr3_nt: TGTGCCTGGAGTGTACGTTCCCAGGGAGCCTCTGAAGCTTTCTTT; cdr3_aa: CAWSVRSQGASEAFF